Listed here are 18 T cell receptor beta chains from one sample, sequenced in a study of naive and memory T cell subsets. Study conclusions and caveats: A few larger clonotypes appeared in naive repertoires, especially CD8, possibly memory cells re-expressing CD45RA.

Both TRBC1 and TRBC2 were covered by a beta constant-region primer of two equimolar oligonucleotides. Nested alpha and beta constant-region primers with the SP2 primer drove four PCR rounds on ligated cDNA. TCRdb reanalysed the UMI-ligation and nested PCR reads using MiXCR and keeps one entry per CDR3 protein. The top ten hold 0.6% to 0.7% of the sample, which has fewer than 150,000 distinct CDR3 sequences, under 25% seen once. No antigen is known for these receptors. Sequences were obtained from naive CD8+ T cells from blood. Receptors were obtained from a human donor in good health.

This chain uses TRBV7-8 with TRBJ1-5; 8 bases line up with TRBD1. This CDR3 has 16 residues. Germline assignment: CDR1 SGHVS and CDR2 FQNEAQ. V gave up 5 bases and J gave up 5 bases; unmatched junction bases: 11. The CDR3 reads CASSLKAGGAYQPQHF. The CDR3 bases are TGTGCCAGCAGCCTTAAGGCAGGGGGCGCCTATCAGCCCCAGCATTTT.

The J gene is TRBJ2-3, the V gene TRBV10-2; no clear D gene. Trimming removed 11 bases at V and 2 bases at J, with 11 bases between. The CDR3 covers 12 residues. The V gene's germline CDR1 is WSHSY and CDR2 SAAADI. CDR3 sequence (DNA): TGCGCCCCCGGCAAAATCACAGATACGCAGTATTTT. It translates to CAPGKITDTQYF.

This clonotype has just a few counts. The rearrangement links TRBV19 to TRBJ1-2; D uncertain. This CDR3 is built from 13 residues. Trimming pared 3 bases from V and 4 bases from J, leaving 9 bases between. CDR1 and CDR2 (germline): LNHDA, SQIVND (reference sequence). CDR3 residues: CASSISPLYGYTF. The CDR3 nucleotides read TGTGCCAGTAGTATTTCACCTCTCTATGGCTACACCTTC.

This clonotype was recorded a few times. The V and J genes are TRBV11-2 and TRBJ2-1; the D is unclear. The germline gives CDR1 SGHAT, CDR2 FQNNGV. With 2 bases removed from V and 0 bases from J, the gap between germline ends came to 8 bases. This CDR3 region has 15 residues. In nucleotides, the CDR3 is TGTGCCAGCAGCTTAATATGGAGCTCCTACAATGAGCAGTTCTTC. Protein sequence: CASSLIWSSYNEQFF.

The chain links TRBV28 to TRBJ1-1, with D perhaps matching TRBD1 (5 bases). The CDR3 spans 19 residues. V was shortened by 6 bases and J by 3 bases, with 29 bases between the two germline ends. In germline, CDR1 is MDHEN, CDR2 SYDVKM. The chain's CDR3 is CASSRTPRFTGGSYTEAFF. The CDR3 DNA reads as TGTGCCAGCAGCCGAACGCCACGCTTCACAGGCGGGTCGTACACTGAAGCTTTCTTT.

This clonotype was recorded only once. The chain uses TRBV28 and TRBJ1-5; 7 bases map to TRBD1. Germline trimming cut 3 bases from V and 7 bases from J; bases unmatched to any gene: 3. Germline V CDR1 and CDR2: MDHEN, SYDVKM. The CDR3 consists of 13 residues. The CDR3 sequence: CASSFEQGQPQHF. Here the CDR3 DNA reads TGTGCCAGCAGTTTCGAACAGGGGCAGCCCCAGCATTTT.

Ten or more counts support this clonotype. The V call is TRBV4-2, the J call TRBJ1-2; D gene uncertain. Germline V CDR1 and CDR2: LGHNA, YNFKEQ. The CDR3 has 14 amino acids. Trimming removed 1 base from V and 7 bases from J, with 13 bases in between. The CDR3 here is CASSQVSGESGYTF. Here the CDR3 DNA reads TGTGCCAGCAGCCAAGTATCTGGGGAGAGTGGCTACACCTTC.

CDR3 in DNA: TGTGCCAGCTTCTACGAGCAGTACTTC. It specifies CASFYEQYF. V and J are TRBV28 and TRBJ2-7; D is unclear. This CDR3 spans 9 amino acids. Trimming took 8 bases from V and 3 from J, leaving 2 bases between them. CDR1 MDHEN and CDR2 SYDVKM come from the germline V gene. The full variable domain, in which reference TRBV28 and TRBJ2-7 provide the parts outside the CDR3, is DVKVTQSSRYLVKRTGEKVFLECVQDMDHENMFWYRQDPGLGLRLIYFSYDVKMKEKGDIPEGYSVSREKKERFSLILESASTNQTSMYLCASFYEQYFGPGTRLTVT.

Only a few counts were recorded for this clonotype. V usage is TRBV4-3 and J usage is TRBJ1-5; no reliable D call. Germline V gene data show CDR1 as LGHNA and CDR2 as YSLEER. The CDR3 has 16 amino acids. V lost 1 base, J lost 3 bases, and 13 bases lay in between. CDR3 loop: CASSQATGPLNQPQHF. The CDR3 nucleotides are TGCGCCAGCAGCCAAGCCACGGGCCCCCTCAATCAGCCCCAGCATTTT.

This clonotype has more than one count but fewer than ten. The gene calls are TRBV27 and TRBJ2-1; D is unresolved. The CDR3 is made up of 13 amino acids. Germline assignment: CDR1 MNHEY and CDR2 SMNVEV (reference sequence). Trimming removed 4 bases at V and 5 bases at J, with 9 bases between. The CDR3 nucleotides are TGTGCCAGCAGTTCCTATCTCAACAATGAGCAGTTCTTC. Protein: CASSSYLNNEQFF.

This clonotype has a handful of counts. This chain connects TRBV5-6 to TRBJ2-7; the match to TRBD1 covers 8 bases. V lost 0 bases and J lost 7; bases outside the gene matches: 9. Germline loops: CDR1 SGHDT, CDR2 YYEEEE. This CDR3 has 15 amino acids. CDR3 loop: CASSLGGQGAWEQYF. CDR3 in DNA: TGTGCCAGCAGCTTGGGAGGGCAGGGGGCTTGGGAGCAGTACTTC.

In its sample, this clonotype was seen a few times. This chain uses TRBV27 with TRBJ2-1; TRBD2 matches 7 bases. V lost 4 bases, J lost 3 bases, and 9 bases stayed unmatched. The CDR3 has 16 amino acids. Germline V lookup: CDR1 MNHEY, CDR2 SMNVEV (reference sequence). CDR3 sequence (DNA): TGTGCCAGCAGTTATGGCCTAGCGGAGTACTACAATGAGCAGTTCTTC. This sequence encodes CASSYGLAEYYNEQFF.

This clonotype appeared many times. The V and J genes are TRBV4-3 and TRBJ2-6, with 10 positions matching TRBD1. With V trimmed by 5 bases and J by 0 bases, 7 bases remained unmatched. Per germline, CDR1 LGHNA and CDR2 YSLEER. The CDR3 is 18 amino acids. CDR3 DNA: TGCGCCAGCAGCAAGGGGACAGGGGCCTTCTCTGGGGCCAACGTCCTGACTTTC. It specifies CASSKGTGAFSGANVLTF.

This clonotype was picked up a small number of times. The V and J genes are TRBV27 and TRBJ2-5; D is undetermined. The CDR3 spans 15 residues. CDR1 is MNHEY and CDR2 is SMNVEV in the germline V gene (reference sequence). The germline V and J ends were trimmed by 1 base and 1 base, with 10 bases remaining between them. The CDR3 bases are TGTGCCAGCAGTTTATTTGAGACTGCCCAAGAGACCCAGTACTTC. Its translation is CASSLFETAQETQYF.

This clonotype has only a few counts. The CDR3 bases are TGCGCCAGCAGCCAAGAGTACACCAGGGCCTCCTACGAGCAGTACTTC. Its translation is CASSQEYTRASYEQYF. V is TRBV4-3 and J is TRBJ2-7; a possible D gene is TRBD1 (5 bases). Germline loops: CDR1 LGHNA, CDR2 YSLEER. This CDR3 region has 16 residues. V lost 0 bases and J 0 bases, leaving 12 bases between the germline ends.

V is TRBV11-2 and J is TRBJ1-4; D possibly corresponds to TRBD1 (6 bases). The germline CDR1 and CDR2 sequences are SGHAT and FQNNGV. CDR3 length equals 14 residues. V lost 1 base and J lost 8, with 11 bases in between. The CDR3 sequence is CASSLVQRGEKLFF. CDR3 sequence (DNA): TGTGCCAGCAGCTTAGTTCAGAGGGGGGAAAAACTGTTTTTT.

This clonotype was seen a few times. The chain is built from TRBV14 and TRBJ1-1, with D perhaps TRBD1 (6 bases). Germline CDR1 and CDR2: SGHDN and FVKESK. Trimming pared 2 bases from V and 3 bases from J, leaving 22 bases between. The CDR3 loop spans 18 amino acids. This CDR3 is CASSQKWTEEIKDTEAFF. CDR3 nucleotide sequence: TGTGCCAGCAGCCAAAAGTGGACAGAGGAGATAAAGGACACTGAAGCTTTCTTT.

The sample holds many counts of this clonotype. The chain recombines TRBV24-1 with TRBJ1-2, with a possible D match to TRBD1 (6 bases). The CDR3 spans 14 residues. Germline V CDR1 and CDR2: KGHDR, SFDVKD. The V end was cut by 7 bases, the J end by 5 bases, with 16 bases between. The CDR3 reads CATSHRDLIYGYTF. CDR3 DNA: TGTGCCACCAGCCACAGGGATCTGATTTATGGCTACACCTTC.